The rows below give T cell receptor beta chains drawn from one sample of a study of T cell responses to AZD1222 COVID-19 vaccine. TCRdb's copy holds only in-frame clones and misses some; the assay was immunoSEQ multiplex PCR. The table records about 35,000 clones, just over 85% of them present only once. Sequencing used peripheral blood, obtained 28 days after the second AZD1222 dose. The receptors come from an adult who received the AZD1222 COVID-19 vaccine. CDR3s include the opening cysteine and the closing phenylalanine or tryptophan. Each record gives: CDR3 protein, D gene, clone size, V gene, J gene. D genes are given only for firm matches. Clone size is shown for a subset of rows, as once, few, many or a class of expanded clone.

CASGGQEKLFF,-,once,TRBV7-9,TRBJ1-4
CASSLARTGGSYEQYF,TRBD1,-,TRBV11-2,TRBJ2-7
CASSIDRWGVGATTRGTGELFF,-,-,TRBV19,TRBJ2-2
CASSQGQQQETQYF,-,-,TRBV27,TRBJ2-5
CASTIGDSSGNTIYF,TRBD1,-,TRBV19,TRBJ1-3
CASSLRARGTGNTIYF,TRBD1,-,TRBV7-2,TRBJ1-3
CASSSTSGGDEQYF,TRBD2,-,TRBV5-1,TRBJ2-7
CASSSEGGPYEQYF,-,-,TRBV5-8,TRBJ2-7
CATNAARSLNTEAFF,-,once,TRBV6-5,TRBJ1-1
CASSLKVSGYTF,-,few,TRBV28,TRBJ1-2
CASSTGDRGGYTF,TRBD1,-,TRBV19,TRBJ1-2
CASSPHSNQPQHF,-,-,TRBV27,TRBJ1-5
CASSTRLRGRDQPQHF,-,-,TRBV28,TRBJ1-5
CAHGQGRANTEAFF,-,-,TRBV10-3,TRBJ1-1
CASSPRGLSYQETQYF,TRBD1,-,TRBV7-9,TRBJ2-5
CASRPISTGDSPLHF,TRBD1,once,TRBV6-5,TRBJ1-6
CASSYLPNTEAFF,-,-,TRBV6-5,TRBJ1-1
CASTPGDTGGTEAFF,-,-,TRBV4-2,TRBJ1-1
CASSPTGNTEAFF,-,-,TRBV7-3,TRBJ1-1
CSVDGGKGGGYTF,-,-,TRBV29-1,TRBJ1-2
CASSVGTGNTEAFF,-,-,TRBV19,TRBJ1-1
CASSPRGVQETQYF,-,-,TRBV5-4,TRBJ2-5
CASSLRGPTSHNYGYTF,TRBD1,few,TRBV14,TRBJ1-2
CASSPRQGAAYEQYF,TRBD1,-,TRBV5-1,TRBJ2-7
CASNHLSINSPLHF,-,-,TRBV19,TRBJ1-6
CASRPGQGSYEQYF,TRBD1,once,TRBV7-2,TRBJ2-7
CASSSGWASGRTETQYF,TRBD2,once,TRBV5-1,TRBJ2-5
CAWRQGSVYEQYF,TRBD1,-,TRBV30,TRBJ2-7
CAISESKNYGYTF,-,-,TRBV10-3,TRBJ1-2
CASSWAGTSGREEQYF,TRBD2,-,TRBV7-9,TRBJ2-7
CAWSNGDSPLHF,-,-,TRBV30,TRBJ1-6
CASSSGTSGPSPLNTQYF,TRBD2,-,TRBV27,TRBJ2-3
CASSGTGPGRSNEKLFF,TRBD1,-,TRBV19,TRBJ1-4
CASSPRGGGANVLTF,-,once,TRBV28,TRBJ2-6
CASSQEFAGMTDEQFF,-,-,TRBV4-2,TRBJ2-1
CASSVEPGTGLGKETQYF,TRBD1,-,TRBV9,TRBJ2-5
CASSRSWTGGEGYTF,TRBD1,once,TRBV6-5,TRBJ1-2
CASSLLGTATTYGYTF,TRBD1,-,TRBV3-1/TRBV3-2,TRBJ1-2
CAVGRDETYEQYF,-,few,TRBV19,TRBJ2-7
CASSLANQPQHF,-,-,TRBV7-9,TRBJ1-5
CASSLANSPLHF,-,-,TRBV5-6,TRBJ1-6
CASSWAGTHSYEQYF,-,-,TRBV27,TRBJ2-7
CASSVEGTVTYNEQFF,TRBD1,-,TRBV9,TRBJ2-1
CASNIGNSPLHF,-,-,TRBV6-5,TRBJ1-6
CASRVEGDQPQHF,-,few,TRBV5-1,TRBJ1-5
CASTPNFGARNSPLHF,-,-,TRBV27,TRBJ1-6
CASSPPRGRGHEKLFF,TRBD1,-,TRBV3-1/TRBV3-2,TRBJ1-4
CASSTGQGGNQPQHF,TRBD1,-,TRBV7-8,TRBJ1-5
CASSFQGGTGKLFF,TRBD1,-,TRBV7-9,TRBJ1-4
CASGRGGVGQETQYF,-,-,TRBV6-5,TRBJ2-5
CSVSELASGELFF,TRBD2,-,TRBV29-1,TRBJ2-2
CASSFFSANNEQFF,-,-,TRBV27,TRBJ2-1
CASSLGGDNEQFF,-,-,TRBV5-6,TRBJ2-1
CASSEEEGGRETQYF,-,-,TRBV6-1,TRBJ2-5